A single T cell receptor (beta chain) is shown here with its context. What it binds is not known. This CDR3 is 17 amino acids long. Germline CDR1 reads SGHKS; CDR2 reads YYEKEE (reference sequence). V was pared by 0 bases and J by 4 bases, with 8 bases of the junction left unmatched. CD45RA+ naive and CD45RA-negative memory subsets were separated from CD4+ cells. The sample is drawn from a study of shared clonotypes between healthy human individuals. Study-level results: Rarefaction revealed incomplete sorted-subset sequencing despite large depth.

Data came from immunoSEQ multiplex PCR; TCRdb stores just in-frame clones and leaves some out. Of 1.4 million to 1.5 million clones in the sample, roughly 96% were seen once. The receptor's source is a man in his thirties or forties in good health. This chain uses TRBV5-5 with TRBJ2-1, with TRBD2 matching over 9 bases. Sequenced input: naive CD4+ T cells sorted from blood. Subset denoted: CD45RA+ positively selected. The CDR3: CASSLATGLALYNEQFF. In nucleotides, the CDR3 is TGTGCCAGCAGCTTGGCAACTGGACTAGCGTTATACAATGAGCAGTTCTTC.